Listed here are 3 T cell receptor beta chains from one sample, sequenced in a study of shared clonotypes between healthy human individuals. The assay was immunoSEQ multiplex PCR, and TCRdb's table has in-frame clones only and misses some. The sample includes about 2.4 million clones, about 92% of them seen just once. Source material: naive CD4+ T cells sorted from blood. Subset noted: CD45RA+ positively selected. Receptors were obtained from a man between 18 and 35 years old in good health.

In this sample, this clone turned up once. A read error may be the cause here, since a much bigger clone is one base away. The chain combines TRBV11-2 with TRBJ1-1, with unresolved D. This CDR3 comprises 13 residues. The germline V gene has CDR1 SGHAT and CDR2 FQNNGV. The ends were cut back, 0 bases at V and 1 base at J, with 3 bases in the middle. CDR3 nucleotides: TGTGCCAGCAGCTTAGACGCGAACACTGAAGCTTTCTTT. This sequence encodes CASSLDANTEAFF.

The chain combines TRBV15 with TRBJ1-2; D remains ambiguous. V was clipped by 1 base and J by 3 bases, with 15 bases between them. CDR3 length: 16 amino acids. Germline lookup yields CDR1 LNHNV and CDR2 YYDKDF (reference sequence). As DNA, the CDR3 is TGTGCCACCAGCAGAGGAGGCCCCCGTCTAGACTATGGCTACACCTTC. Translation gives CATSRGGPRLDYGYTF.

The chain employs TRBV6-1 and TRBJ2-7; D is perhaps TRBD1 or TRBD2 (5 bases each). Germline loops: CDR1 MNHNS, CDR2 SASEGT. Between the trimmed V and J ends, which lost 3 bases and 5 bases, there was a span of 14 bases. The CDR3 sequence is 14 residues long. The CDR3 DNA reads TGTGCCAGCAGTGAGTCAGGGAGCTACCACGAGCAGTACTTC. Translated: CASSESGSYHEQYF.